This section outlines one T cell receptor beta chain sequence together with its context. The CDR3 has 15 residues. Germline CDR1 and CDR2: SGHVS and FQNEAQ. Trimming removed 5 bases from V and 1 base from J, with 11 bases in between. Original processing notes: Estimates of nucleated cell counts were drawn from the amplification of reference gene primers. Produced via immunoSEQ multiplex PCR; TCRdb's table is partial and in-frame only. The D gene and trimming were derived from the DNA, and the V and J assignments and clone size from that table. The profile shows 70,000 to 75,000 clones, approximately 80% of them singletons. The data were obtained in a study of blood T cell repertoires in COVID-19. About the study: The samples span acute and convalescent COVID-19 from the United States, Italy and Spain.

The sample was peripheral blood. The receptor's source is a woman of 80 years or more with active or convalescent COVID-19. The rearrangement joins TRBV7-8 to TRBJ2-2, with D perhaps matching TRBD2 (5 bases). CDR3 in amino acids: CASSELVGNTGELFF. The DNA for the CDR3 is TGTGCCAGCAGCGAACTAGTGGGGAACACCGGGGAGCTGTTTTTT. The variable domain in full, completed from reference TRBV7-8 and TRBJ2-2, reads GAGVSQSPRYKVAKRGQDVALRCDPISGHVSLFWYQQALGQGPEFLTYFQNEAQLDKSGLPSDRFFAERPEGSVSTLKIQRTQQEDSAVYLCASSELVGNTGELFFGEGSRLTVL.